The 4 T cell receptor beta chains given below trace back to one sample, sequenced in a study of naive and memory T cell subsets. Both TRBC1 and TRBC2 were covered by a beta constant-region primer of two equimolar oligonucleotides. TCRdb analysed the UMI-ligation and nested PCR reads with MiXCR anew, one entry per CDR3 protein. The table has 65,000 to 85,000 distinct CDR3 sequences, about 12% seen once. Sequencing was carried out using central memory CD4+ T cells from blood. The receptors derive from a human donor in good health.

The CDR3 bases are TGTGCCAGCAGCTTATCTGGCGGGAGGGCCACAGATACGCAGTATTTT. This gives the protein CASSLSGGRATDTQYF. The J gene is TRBJ2-3, the V gene TRBV7-2; 9 bases agree with TRBD2. The CDR3 loop spans 16 amino acids. Per germline, CDR1 SGHTA and CDR2 FQGNSA. V was pared by 2 bases and J by 2 bases, with 5 bases of the junction left unmatched.

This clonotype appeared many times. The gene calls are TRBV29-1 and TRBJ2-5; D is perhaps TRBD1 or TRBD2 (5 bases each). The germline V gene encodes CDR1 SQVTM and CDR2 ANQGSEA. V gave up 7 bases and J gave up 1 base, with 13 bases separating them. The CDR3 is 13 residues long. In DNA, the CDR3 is TGCAGCGCCGGGGCCTTCCTCCAAGAGACCCAGTACTTC. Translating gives CSAGAFLQETQYF.

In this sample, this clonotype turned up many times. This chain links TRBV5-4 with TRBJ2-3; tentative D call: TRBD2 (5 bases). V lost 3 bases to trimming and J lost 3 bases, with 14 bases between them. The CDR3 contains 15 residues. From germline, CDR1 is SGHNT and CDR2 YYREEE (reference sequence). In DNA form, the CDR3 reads TGTGCCAGCAGCTCCGACGGACTTCCAACAGATACGCAGTATTTT. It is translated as CASSSDGLPTDTQYF.

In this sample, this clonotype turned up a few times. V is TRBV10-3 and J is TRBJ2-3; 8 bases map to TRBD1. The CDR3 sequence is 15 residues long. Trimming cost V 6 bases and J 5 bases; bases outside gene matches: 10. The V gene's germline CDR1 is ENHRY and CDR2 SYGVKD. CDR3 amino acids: CAISQGARPQDTQYF. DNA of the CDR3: TGTGCCATCAGCCAGGGGGCCAGACCCCAAGATACGCAGTATTTT.